This passage covers 10 T cell receptor beta chains from one sample sequenced in a study of long-term antiretroviral therapy in people with HIV. Runs used v3.0 of the immunoSEQ assay and were done at survey level. Only in-frame clones appear in the TCRdb table, and some are missing; sequencing was by immunoSEQ multiplex PCR. This sample has 8,000 to 10,000 clones, with 84% found just once. Sequencing was performed on unsorted PBMCs, taken 0.3 years before starting antiretroviral therapy. These receptors all come from a man under 40 with HIV.

V usage is TRBV28 and J usage is TRBJ1-1, with 9 bases aligning to TRBD1. CDR1 and CDR2 from the germline V gene are MDHEN and SYDVKM. V lost 5 bases, J lost 6 bases, and 10 bases stayed unmatched. This CDR3 has 15 residues. The CDR3 sequence is CASSTWTGALAEAFF. CDR3 nucleotides: TGTGCCAGCAGTACCTGGACAGGGGCTCTCGCTGAAGCTTTCTTT.

Only one count was recorded for this clone. The V gene is TRBV7-2, the J gene TRBJ2-6, with 10 bases identical to TRBD2. This CDR3 has 16 amino acids. Per the germline V gene, CDR1 is SGHTA and CDR2 is FQGNSA. With V trimmed by 2 bases and J by 4 bases, 2 bases remained unmatched. The CDR3 DNA is TGTGCCAGCAGCTTACTAGCGGGGGCAGGGGCCAACGTCCTGACTTTC. It is translated as CASSLLAGAGANVLTF.

The V gene is TRBV29-1, the J gene TRBJ2-5, with 7 bases aligning to TRBD2. Germline V gene sequence: CDR1 SQVTM, CDR2 ANQGSEA. After removal of 4 bases from V and 2 bases from J, the junction contained 10 bases not matched to a gene. This CDR3 contains 15 residues. The CDR3 loop reads CSVAPSGVVQETQYF. As DNA, the CDR3 is TGCAGCGTTGCCCCCAGCGGGGTTGTACAAGAGACCCAGTACTTC.

The chain employs TRBV4-2 and TRBJ2-1, with TRBD2 matching over 9 bases. This CDR3 contains 18 residues. Per germline, CDR1 LGHNA and CDR2 YNFKEQ. V lost 0 bases to trimming and J lost 1 base; unmatched junction nucleotides: 7. CDR3 loop: CASSQEPVAGASYNEQFF. The CDR3 coding sequence is TGTGCCAGCAGCCAAGAACCTGTAGCGGGAGCGTCCTACAATGAGCAGTTCTTC.

This clone has just one count. This chain joins TRBV11-2 and TRBJ1-4, with 9 nucleotides matching TRBD1. The CDR3 length is 16 residues. With 4 bases clipped from V and 8 bases from J, the junction kept 11 bases outside the gene matches. Germline loops: CDR1 SGHAT, CDR2 FQNNGV. The CDR3, as DNA: TGTGCCAGCAGCTCCCCCTGGACAGGGGTTATCGAAAAACTGTTTTTT. Protein: CASSSPWTGVIEKLFF.

The CDR3: CASSRTTTNQETQYF. As DNA, the CDR3 is TGTGCCAGCAGCCGGACAACTACCAACCAAGAGACCCAGTACTTC. The V gene is TRBV5-4, the J gene TRBJ2-5; possibly TRBD1 for D (5 bases). Trimming pared 4 bases from V and 0 bases from J, leaving 13 bases between. The CDR3 is 15 residues long. CDR1 is SGHNT, CDR2 YYREEE, per germline (reference sequence).

The chain recombines TRBV5-6 with TRBJ2-2; 9 nucleotides agree with TRBD2. This CDR3 region has 16 residues. The V segment lost 2 bases and the J segment 7 bases; nucleotides outside the gene matches: 9. Germline V CDR1 and CDR2: SGHDT, YYEEEE. The CDR3 DNA follows: TGTGCCAGCAGCTTAGGGCGGGAGGGCCGAGGCGGGGAGCTGTTTTTT. Translation gives CASSLGREGRGGELFF.

The chain carries TRBV25-1 and TRBJ2-6; tentative D call: TRBD1 (5 bases). The CDR3 runs to 14 residues. V was pared by 3 bases and J by 2 bases, with 5 bases between. Germline V gene data show CDR1 as MGHDK and CDR2 as SYGVNS. CDR3 DNA: TGTGCCAGCAGTGACAGGGCTGGGGCCAACGTCCTGACTTTC. The encoded protein is CASSDRAGANVLTF.

J is TRBJ1-2 and V is TRBV6-4; 9 bases match TRBD1. The J segment lost 5 bases and the V segment lost 6 bases, leaving 4 bases of the junction unmatched. The germline V gene has CDR1 MRHNA and CDR2 SNTAGT. The CDR3 runs to 13 residues. The CDR3 loop is CASRGQGQYGYTF. CDR3 nucleotides: TGTGCCAGCAGGGGACAGGGCCAGTATGGCTACACCTTC.

V gene TRBV9 combines with J gene TRBJ2-7; 8 positions match TRBD2. Losses at the gene ends were 0 bases for V and 6 bases for J; bases not matched to a gene: 5. CDR1 and CDR2 (germline): SGDLS, YYNGEE. This CDR3 has 14 residues. Here the CDR3 reads CASSVVSGTGEQYF. CDR3 DNA: TGTGCCAGCAGCGTAGTTAGCGGGACGGGCGAGCAGTACTTC. The entire variable domain, with the rest obtained from reference TRBV9 and TRBJ2-7, is as follows: DSGVTQTPKHLITATGQRVTLRCSPRSGDLSVYWYQQSLDQGLQFLIQYYNGEERAKGNILERFSAQQFPDLHSELNLSSLELGDSALYFCASSVVSGTGEQYFGPGTRLTVT.